Sequencing of this T cell receptor (beta chain) was carried out in a study of identifying expanded T cells in peripheral blood. The repertoire was sequenced with immunoSEQ multiplex PCR; TCRdb's copy has only in-frame clones and lacks some. Of 95,000 to 150,000 clones listed, 84% are singletons. Healthy donors had no documented immune events, such as infections, while sampled. This CDR3 region has 13 residues. Looked up from germline, CDR1 is MNHEY and CDR2 is SVGAGI. V gave up 0 bases and J gave up 5 bases, with 7 bases separating them. Specimen: blood. J is TRBJ1-1 and V is TRBV6-5; D not resolved. The receptor's source is a person aged 18 to 75 in good health. The CDR3 nucleotides are TGTGCCAGCAGTTACTCGCATTGGACTGAAGCTTTCTTT. Protein product: CASSYSHWTEAFF.